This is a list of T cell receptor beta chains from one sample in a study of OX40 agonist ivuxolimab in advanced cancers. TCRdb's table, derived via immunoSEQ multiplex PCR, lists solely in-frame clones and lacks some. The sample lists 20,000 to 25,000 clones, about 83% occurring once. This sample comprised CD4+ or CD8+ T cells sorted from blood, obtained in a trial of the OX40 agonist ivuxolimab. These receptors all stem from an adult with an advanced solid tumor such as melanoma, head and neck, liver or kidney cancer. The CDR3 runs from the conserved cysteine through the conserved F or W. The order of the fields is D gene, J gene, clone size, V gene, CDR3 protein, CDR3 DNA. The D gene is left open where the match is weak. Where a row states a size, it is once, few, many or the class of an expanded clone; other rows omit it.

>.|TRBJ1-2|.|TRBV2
CASTGLGYTF
TGTGCCAGCACTGGGCTTGGCTACACCTTC
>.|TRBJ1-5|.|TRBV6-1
CASRNRGGAGQPQHF
TGTGCCAGCAGAAATAGGGGGGGGGCAGGGCAGCCCCAGCATTTT
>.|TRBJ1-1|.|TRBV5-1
CASSRTPGNTEAFF
TGCGCCAGCAGCCGGACACCTGGGAACACTGAAGCTTTCTTT
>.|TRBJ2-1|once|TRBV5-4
CASSSTGNSYNEQFF
TGTGCCAGCAGCTCTACTGGAAACTCCTACAATGAGCAGTTCTTC
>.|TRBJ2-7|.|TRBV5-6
CASSLGRLSYEQYF
TGTGCCAGCAGCTTGGGTCGGCTGTCCTACGAGCAGTACTTC
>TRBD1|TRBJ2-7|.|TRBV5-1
CASSLEAGGRDEQYF
TGCGCCAGCAGCTTGGAGGCAGGGGGCAGGGACGAGCAGTACTTC
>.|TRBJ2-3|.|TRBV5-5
CASNREWGTDTQYF
TGTGCCAGTAACAGGGAGTGGGGCACAGATACGCAGTATTTT
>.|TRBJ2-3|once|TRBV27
CASGHRDDTDTQYF
TGTGCCAGCGGGCACCGGGACGACACAGATACGCAGTATTTT
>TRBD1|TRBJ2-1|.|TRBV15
CATSVDRGDNEQFF
TGTGCCACCAGCGTAGACAGGGGAGACAATGAGCAGTTCTTC
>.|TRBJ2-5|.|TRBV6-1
CASGGAGETQYF
TGTGCCAGCGGTGGAGCTGGGGAGACCCAGTACTTC
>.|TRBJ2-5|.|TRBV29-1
CSVDETQYF
TGCAGCGTTGATGAGACCCAGTACTTC
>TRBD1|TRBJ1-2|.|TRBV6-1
CASSDRDLYGYTF
TGTGCCAGCAGCGACAGGGACCTCTATGGCTACACCTTC
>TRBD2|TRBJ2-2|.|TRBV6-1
CASSEGREANTGELFF
TGTGCCAGCAGTGAAGGACGGGAGGCGAACACCGGGGAGCTGTTTTTT
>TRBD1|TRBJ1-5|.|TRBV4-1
CASSQAGQGHQPQHF
TGCGCCAGCAGCCAGGCCGGACAGGGGCATCAGCCCCAGCATTTT
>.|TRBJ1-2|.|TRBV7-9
CASSLGGLDYGYTF
TGTGCCAGCAGCTTGGGTGGACTGGACTATGGCTACACCTTC
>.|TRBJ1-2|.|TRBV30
CAWRGGDYGYTF
TGTGCCTGGAGGGGTGGGGACTATGGCTACACCTTC
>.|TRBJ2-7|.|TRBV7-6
CASSPWSGPGTEQYF
TGTGCCAGCAGCCCCTGGAGCGGGCCGGGGACAGAGCAGTACTTC
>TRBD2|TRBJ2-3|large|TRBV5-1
CASSLEASGNADTQYF
TGCGCCAGCAGCTTGGAAGCTAGCGGGAACGCAGATACGCAGTATTTT
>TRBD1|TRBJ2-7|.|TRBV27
CASSLQGATYEQYF
TGTGCCAGCAGTTTACAGGGGGCCACGTACGAGCAGTACTTC
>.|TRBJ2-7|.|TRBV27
CASSLSGLTYEQYF
TGTGCCAGCAGTTTATCGGGCCTAACCTACGAGCAGTACTTC
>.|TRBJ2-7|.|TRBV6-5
CASSYLGTDSYEQYF
TGTGCCAGCAGTTACCTCGGGACGGATTCCTACGAGCAGTACTTC
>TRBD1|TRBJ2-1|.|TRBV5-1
CASSHTQGWDRGYNERFF
TGCGCCAGCAGCCACACCCAAGGATGGGACAGGGGCTACAATGAGCGGTTCTTC
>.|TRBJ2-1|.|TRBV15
CATSRDWADYNEQFF
TGTGCCACCAGCAGAGATTGGGCAGACTACAATGAGCAGTTCTTC
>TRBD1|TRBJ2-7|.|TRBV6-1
CASSWGQGDQYF
TGTGCCAGCAGTTGGGGACAGGGAGATCAGTACTTC
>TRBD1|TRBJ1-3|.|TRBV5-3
CARSLTRNRGRLGNTIYF
TGTGCCAGAAGCTTGACTCGGAACAGGGGGCGGCTCGGAAACACCATATATTTT
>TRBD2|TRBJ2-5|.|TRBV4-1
CASSQGGLARDGETQYF
TGCGCCAGCAGCCAAGGGGGACTAGCGAGGGACGGTGAGACCCAGTACTTC
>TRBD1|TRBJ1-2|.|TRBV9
CASSVFGEQGIGDYGYTF
TGTGCCAGCAGCGTATTTGGGGAACAGGGGATCGGGGACTATGGCTACACCTTC
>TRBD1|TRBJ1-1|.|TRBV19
CASTAGQGVFGAFF
TGTGCCAGTACCGCGGGACAGGGGGTTTTTGGAGCTTTCTTT
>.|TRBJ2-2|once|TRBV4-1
CASSQDTYTGELFF
TGCGCCAGCAGCCAAGACACGTACACCGGGGAGCTGTTTTTT
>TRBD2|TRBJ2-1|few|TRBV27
CASSSGGRNEQFF
TGTGCCAGCAGTTCGGGGGGGAGGAATGAGCAGTTCTTC
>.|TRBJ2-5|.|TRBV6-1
CASSAETTPEGETQYF
TGTGCCAGCAGTGCCGAGACTACCCCAGAGGGGGAGACCCAGTACTTC
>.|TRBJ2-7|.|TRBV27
CASSFGPTYEQYF
TGTGCCAGCAGTTTCGGACCAACCTACGAGCAGTACTTC
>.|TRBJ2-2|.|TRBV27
CASSFSAVGELFF
TGTGCCAGCAGTTTTTCAGCTGTCGGGGAGCTGTTTTTT
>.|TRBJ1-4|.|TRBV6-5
CASLRGEQLFF
TGTGCCAGTCTCCGGGGGGAACAACTGTTTTTT
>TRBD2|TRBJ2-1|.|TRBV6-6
CASSYLTSVNNEQFF
TGTGCCAGCAGTTACTTGACTAGCGTTAACAATGAGCAGTTCTTC
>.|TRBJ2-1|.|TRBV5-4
CASSYRSSSSYNEQFF
TGTGCCAGCAGTTATCGTAGCTCCAGCTCCTACAATGAGCAGTTCTTC
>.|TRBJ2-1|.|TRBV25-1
CASSRFAGIDEQFF
TGTGCCAGCAGTCGTTTCGCAGGGATAGATGAGCAGTTCTTC